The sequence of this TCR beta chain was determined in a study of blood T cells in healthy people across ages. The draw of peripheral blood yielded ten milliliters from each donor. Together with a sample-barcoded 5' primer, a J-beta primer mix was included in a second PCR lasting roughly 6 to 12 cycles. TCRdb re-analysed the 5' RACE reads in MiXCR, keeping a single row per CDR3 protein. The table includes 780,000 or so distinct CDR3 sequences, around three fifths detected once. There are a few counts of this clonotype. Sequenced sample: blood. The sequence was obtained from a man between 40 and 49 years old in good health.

CDR3 coding DNA: TGCAGTGCCCCGGGACTAGCGGGAGGGACAGATACGCAGTATTTT. Translating it yields CSAPGLAGGTDTQYF. The V and J genes are TRBV20-1 and TRBJ2-3; the match to TRBD2 covers 16 bases. The V gene end was trimmed by 6 bases and the J gene end by 3 bases; junction bases not matched to a gene: 3. The CDR3 has 15 amino acids. The germline V gene encodes CDR1 DFQATT and CDR2 SNEGSKA (reference sequence).